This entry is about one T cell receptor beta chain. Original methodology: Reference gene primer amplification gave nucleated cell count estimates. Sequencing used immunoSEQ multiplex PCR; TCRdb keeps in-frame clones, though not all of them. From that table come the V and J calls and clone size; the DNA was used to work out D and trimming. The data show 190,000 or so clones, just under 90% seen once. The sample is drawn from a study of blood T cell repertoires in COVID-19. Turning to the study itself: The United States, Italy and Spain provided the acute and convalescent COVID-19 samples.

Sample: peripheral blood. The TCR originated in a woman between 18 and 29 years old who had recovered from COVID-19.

CDR3 in amino acids: CASSLGAGARNEQYF. DNA of the CDR3: TGTGCCAGCAGCTTAGGAGCGGGGGCGCGTAACGAGCAGTACTTC. J is TRBJ2-7 and V is TRBV7-6, with 8 bases identical to TRBD2. This CDR3 region has 15 residues. From germline, CDR1 is SGHVS and CDR2 FNYEAQ. The V segment lost 1 base and the J segment 5 bases; nucleotides outside the gene matches: 7.